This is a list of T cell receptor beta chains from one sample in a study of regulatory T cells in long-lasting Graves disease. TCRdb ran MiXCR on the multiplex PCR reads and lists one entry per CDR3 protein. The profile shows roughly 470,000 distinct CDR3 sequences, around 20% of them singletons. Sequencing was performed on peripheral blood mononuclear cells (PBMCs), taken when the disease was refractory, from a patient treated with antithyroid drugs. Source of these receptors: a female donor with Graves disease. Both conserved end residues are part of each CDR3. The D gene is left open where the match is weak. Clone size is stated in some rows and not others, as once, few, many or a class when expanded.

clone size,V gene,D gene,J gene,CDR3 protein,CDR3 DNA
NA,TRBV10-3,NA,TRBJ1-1,CAISGGPTEAFF,TGTGCCATCAGTGGGGGGCCCACTGAAGCTTTCTTT
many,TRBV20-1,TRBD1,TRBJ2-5,CSARPKTGGQETQYF,TGCAGTGCTAGACCAAAGACAGGGGGCCAAGAGACCCAGTACTTC
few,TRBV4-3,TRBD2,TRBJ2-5,CASSQGKVAGEKTQYF,TGCGCCAGCAGCCAAGGGAAGGTAGCGGGAGAGAAGACCCAGTACTTC
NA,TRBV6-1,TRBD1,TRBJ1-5,CASSGTGGYGQPQHF,TGTGCCAGCAGTGGAACAGGGGGCTATGGTCAGCCCCAGCATTTT
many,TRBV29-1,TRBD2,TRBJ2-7,CSVSDVRLADLYEQYF,TGCAGCGTTAGCGATGTACGACTAGCGGATCTTTACGAGCAGTACTTC
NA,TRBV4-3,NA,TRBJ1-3,CASSNSGNTIYF,TGCGCCAGCAGTAACTCTGGAAACACCATATATTTT
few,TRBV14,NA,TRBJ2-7,CASSQDLRTAEQYF,TGTGCCAGCAGCCAAGATCTAAGGACAGCCGAGCAGTACTTC
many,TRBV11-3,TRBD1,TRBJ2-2,CASRDRGQDGELFF,TGTGCCTCCCGTGACAGGGGGCAAGACGGGGAGCTGTTTTTT
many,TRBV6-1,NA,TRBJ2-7,CASTPLVAYEQYF,TGTGCCAGCACCCCCCTCGTGGCCTACGAGCAGTACTTC
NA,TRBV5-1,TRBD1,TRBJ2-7,CASSLGTGGQGEQYF,TGCGCCAGCAGCTTGGGCACAGGGGGTCAAGGCGAGCAGTACTTC
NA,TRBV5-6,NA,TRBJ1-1,CASSLPRASNTEAFF,TGTGCCAGCAGCTTACCCAGGGCGTCGAACACTGAAGCTTTCTTT
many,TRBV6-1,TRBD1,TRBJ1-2,CASSPEGGTARGYTF,TGTGCCAGCAGTCCCGAGGGGGGGACAGCAAGGGGCTACACCTTC
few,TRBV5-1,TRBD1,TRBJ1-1,CASSLGTGAPEAFF,TGCGCCAGCAGCCTGGGGACAGGAGCACCTGAAGCTTTCTTT
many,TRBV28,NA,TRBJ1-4,CASSPDSGVNEKLFF,TGTGCCAGCAGTCCCGATAGCGGGGTTAATGAAAAACTGTTTTTT
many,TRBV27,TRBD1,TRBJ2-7,CASSLAGTGGFYEQYF,TGTGCCAGCAGTTTGGCCGGGACAGGGGGATTCTACGAGCAGTACTTC
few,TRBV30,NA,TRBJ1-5,CAWSLGSNQPQHF,TGTGCCTGGAGTCTTGGTAGCAATCAGCCCCAGCATTTT
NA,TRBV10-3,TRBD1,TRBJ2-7,CAISEKKRDSYYEQYF,TGTGCCATCAGTGAAAAAAAGAGGGACAGCTACTACGAGCAGTACTTC
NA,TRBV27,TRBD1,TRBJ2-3,CASSLSRGRGDTQYF,TGTGCCAGCAGTTTATCCAGGGGGCGCGGAGATACGCAGTATTTT